The T cell receptor beta chain described here comes from a study of T cell changes during pregnancy in multiple sclerosis. Using immunoSEQ multiplex PCR, the repertoire was profiled, and TCRdb retains in-frame clones only, with some absent. In the table there are 95,000 to 150,000 clones, 85% to 95% of which are singletons. Per the germline V gene, CDR1 is SGHRS and CDR2 is YFSETQ. The CDR3 covers 18 residues. Germline trimming cut 4 bases from V and 2 bases from J; bases unmatched to any gene: 11. The specimen was peripheral blood, collected before pregnancy. The TCR originated in a female donor with multiple sclerosis, enrolled in a pregnancy study. The chain joins TRBV5-1 to TRBJ2-2; 10 bases agree with TRBD2. CDR3 amino acids: CASSEGNSGGPNTGELFF. The CDR3 coding sequence is TGCGCCAGCAGCGAGGGGAATAGCGGGGGGCCCAACACCGGGGAGCTGTTTTTT.